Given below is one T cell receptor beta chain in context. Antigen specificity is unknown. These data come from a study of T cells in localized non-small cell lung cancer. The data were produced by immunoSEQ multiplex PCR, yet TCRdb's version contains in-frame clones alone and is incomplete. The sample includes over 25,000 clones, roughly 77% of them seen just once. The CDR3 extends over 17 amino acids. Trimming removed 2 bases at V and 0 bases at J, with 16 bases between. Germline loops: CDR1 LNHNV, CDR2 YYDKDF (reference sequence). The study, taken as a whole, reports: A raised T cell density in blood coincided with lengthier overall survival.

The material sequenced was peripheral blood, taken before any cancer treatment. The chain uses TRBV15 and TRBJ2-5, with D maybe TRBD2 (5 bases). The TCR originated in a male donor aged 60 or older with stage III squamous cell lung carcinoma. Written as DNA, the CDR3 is TGTGCCACCAGCAGATCCCCGACGGGGTACAACCAAGAGACCCAGTACTTC. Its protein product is CATSRSPTGYNQETQYF.